This T cell receptor (beta chain) was profiled in a study of blood T cell repertoires in COVID-19. The germline V gene has CDR1 SGHAT and CDR2 FQNNGV. Trimming cost V 5 bases and J 4 bases, with 18 bases left between them. There are 15 residues in the CDR3. Authors' processing steps: Reference gene primer amplification gave estimated nucleated cell counts. The assay was immunoSEQ multiplex PCR, and TCRdb's table has in-frame clones only and misses some. V and J calls plus clone size are reproduced from that table; the DNA served to infer D and trimming. Altogether about 200,000 clones are present, approximately 90% being singletons, with the ten largest covering roughly 0.69%.

Sequenced material: peripheral blood. The sequence came from a man aged 35 to 55 with acute or convalescent COVID-19. This rearrangement joins TRBV11-2 to TRBJ2-7; D is perhaps TRBD1 (5 bases). As DNA, the CDR3 is TGTGCCAGCAGCCCGCCCCAGGGATGGGGATACGAGCAGTACTTC. It yields the protein CASSPPQGWGYEQYF.